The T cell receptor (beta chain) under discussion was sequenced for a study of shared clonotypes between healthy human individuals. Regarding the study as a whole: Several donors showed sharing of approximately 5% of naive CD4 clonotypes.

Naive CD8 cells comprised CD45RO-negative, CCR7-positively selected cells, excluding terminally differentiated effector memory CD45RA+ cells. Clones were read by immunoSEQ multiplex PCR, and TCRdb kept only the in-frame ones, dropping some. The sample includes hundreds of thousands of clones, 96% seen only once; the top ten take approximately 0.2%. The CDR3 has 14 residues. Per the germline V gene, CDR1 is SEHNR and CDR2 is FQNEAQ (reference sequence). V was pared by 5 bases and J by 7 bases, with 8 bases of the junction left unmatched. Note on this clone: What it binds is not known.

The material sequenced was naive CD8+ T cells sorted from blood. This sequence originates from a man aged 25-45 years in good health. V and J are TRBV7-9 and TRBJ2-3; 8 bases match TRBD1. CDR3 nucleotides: TGTGCCAGCAGCCCCTGGACAGGGAGGAATACGCAGTATTTT. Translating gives CASSPWTGRNTQYF.